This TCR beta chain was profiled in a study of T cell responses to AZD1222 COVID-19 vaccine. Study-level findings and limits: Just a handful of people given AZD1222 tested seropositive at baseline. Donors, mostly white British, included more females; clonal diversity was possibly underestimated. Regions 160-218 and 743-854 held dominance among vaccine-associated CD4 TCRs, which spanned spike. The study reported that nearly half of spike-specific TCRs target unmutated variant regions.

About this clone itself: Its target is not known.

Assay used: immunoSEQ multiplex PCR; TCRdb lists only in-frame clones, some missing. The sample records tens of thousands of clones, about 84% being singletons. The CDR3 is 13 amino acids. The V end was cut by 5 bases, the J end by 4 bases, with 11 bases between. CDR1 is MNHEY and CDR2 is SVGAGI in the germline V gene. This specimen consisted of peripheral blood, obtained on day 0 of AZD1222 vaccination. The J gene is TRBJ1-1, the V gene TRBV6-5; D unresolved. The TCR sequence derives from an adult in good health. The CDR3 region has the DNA TGTGCCAGCAGTCAACAGAGAGGCACTGAAGCTTTCTTT. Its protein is CASSQQRGTEAFF.